One and the same sample provided the 23 T cell receptor beta chains below, sequenced in a study of HIV-infected patients and healthy controls. Whole blood was used without fractionation, so all unsorted peripheral T cells were included. Alpha and beta constant-region primers primed reverse transcription of about 470 ng RNA. Each of the alpha and beta chains got its own library through chain-specific third strand synthesis with indices. TCRdb ran MiXCR on the 5' RACE reads and lists one entry per CDR3 protein. The sample carries about 18,000 distinct CDR3 sequences, about 9% recorded once. The specimen was blood. These TCRs come from an adult in good health.

This clonotype was counted ten times or more. The V gene is TRBV7-9, the J gene TRBJ2-3; 11 bases agree with TRBD2. The CDR3 extends over 15 amino acids. The germline CDR1 and CDR2 sequences are SEHNR and FQNEAQ (reference sequence). The V and J ends lost 4 bases and 1 base, in that order; junction bases with no gene match: 1. In nucleotides, the CDR3 is TGTGCCAGCAGCTGGGGACTAGCGGGCACAGATACGCAGTATTTT. Its translation is CASSWGLAGTDTQYF.

V gene TRBV12-3 or TRBV12-4 combines with J gene TRBJ2-1, with TRBD2 identical over 7 bases. V shed 5 bases and J 10 bases; nucleotides not matched to a gene: 23. This CDR3 contains 18 residues. The chain's CDR3 is CASSPQAPGSGGRDEQFF. CDR3 sequence (DNA): TGTGCCAGCAGTCCACAGGCGCCAGGGAGTGGGGGGAGGGACGAGCAGTTCTTC.

In its sample, this clonotype is medium-sized (0.01 to 0.1%). The chain is built from TRBV6-6 and TRBJ2-3; tentatively, D is TRBD1 (6 bases). Looked up from germline, CDR1 is MNHNY and CDR2 is SVGAGI (reference sequence). Trimming shortened V by 2 bases and J by 1 base, and 13 bases separated the two germline ends. This CDR3 has 16 residues. The CDR3 DNA is TGTGCCAGCAGTTACCCAGGGGCGGGTGGCACAGATACGCAGTATTTT. It codes for CASSYPGAGGTDTQYF.

This clonotype was observed many times. V usage is TRBV29-1 and J usage is TRBJ1-1, with D tentatively TRBD1 (5 bases). From germline, CDR1 is SQVTM and CDR2 ANQGSEA. This CDR3 has 13 residues. V lost 2 bases and J 8 bases, leaving 15 bases between the germline ends. The CDR3, as DNA: TGCAGCGTTGAAAGGGGATCGGGCGCGGAAGCTTTCTTT. Amino acid sequence: CSVERGSGAEAFF.

This clonotype was recorded many times. CDR3 DNA sequence: TGTGCCAGTAGTATAGGGGGGGCCAGTAAGCCTGAAGCTTTCTTT. Protein sequence: CASSIGGASKPEAFF. The V gene is TRBV19, the J gene TRBJ1-1; possible D gene TRBD1, 6 bases. There are 15 residues in the CDR3. CDR1 and CDR2 (germline): LNHDA, SQIVND (reference sequence). V lost 1 base to trimming and J lost 6 bases, with 15 bases between them.

V is TRBV20-1 and J is TRBJ2-3, with D tentatively TRBD2 (5 bases). This CDR3 is built from 13 residues. V was cut by 4 bases and J by 2 bases, with 10 bases left in between. The germline V gene has CDR1 DFQATT and CDR2 SNEGSKA (reference sequence). CDR3 DNA: TGCAGTGCTATACCGGGAATCACAGATACGCAGTATTTT. Its protein is CSAIPGITDTQYF.

This clonotype was picked up many times. V usage is TRBV2 and J usage is TRBJ1-3; TRBD1 matches 7 bases. This CDR3 contains 16 residues. After removal of 1 base from V and 0 bases from J, the junction contained 3 bases not matched to a gene. Germline CDR1 reads SNHLY; CDR2 reads FYNNEI. The CDR3 region is CASSEEGQSSGNTIYF. CDR3 sequence (DNA): TGTGCCAGCAGTGAAGAGGGACAGAGCTCTGGAAACACCATATATTTT.

CDR3 bases: TGCAGTGCTAGAGACCCCGGAAATTCTTCACCCCTCCACTTT. It codes for CSARDPGNSSPLHF. V usage is TRBV20-1 and J usage is TRBJ1-6, with D hard to call. V dropped 0 bases and J dropped 9 bases, with 12 bases sitting between them. Germline V CDR1 and CDR2: DFQATT, SNEGSKA (reference sequence). The CDR3 has 14 residues.

This clonotype was detected many times. V gene TRBV5-4 combines with J gene TRBJ2-3; a possible D gene is TRBD1 (6 bases). Between the trimmed V and J ends, which lost 0 bases and 2 bases, there was a span of 7 bases. CDR1 and CDR2 from the germline V gene are SGHNT and YYREEE (reference sequence). The CDR3 runs to 14 residues. The CDR3 loop reads CASSLGTDTDTQYF. CDR3 in DNA: TGTGCCAGCAGCTTGGGGACAGACACAGATACGCAGTATTTT.

This clonotype was counted ten times or more. This chain joins TRBV19 and TRBJ1-1; the D gene is possibly TRBD1 (5 bases). Trimming shortened V by 5 bases and J by 5 bases, and 18 bases separated the two germline ends. The germline CDR1 and CDR2 sequences are LNHDA and SQIVND (reference sequence). The CDR3 is made up of 15 amino acids. Here the CDR3 reads CASSSGGAMETEAFF. CDR3 DNA: TGTGCCAGTAGTTCGGGGGGAGCCATGGAGACTGAAGCTTTCTTT.

Within the sample, this clonotype is large. The chain employs TRBV19 and TRBJ2-1; TRBD1 or TRBD2 may be the D gene (6 bases each). Germline V lookup: CDR1 LNHDA, CDR2 SQIVND (reference sequence). CDR3 length: 12 residues. With 7 bases removed from V and 12 bases from J, the gap between germline ends came to 16 bases. The DNA for the CDR3 is TGTGCCAGTACTTGGGGAAAGGGGGGGCAGTTCTTC. Translating it yields CASTWGKGGQFF.

This clonotype was recorded many times. This chain joins TRBV7-2 and TRBJ2-7; D may be TRBD2 (5 bases). Per the germline V gene, CDR1 is SGHTA and CDR2 is FQGNSA. Trimming removed 1 base at V and 6 bases at J, with 10 bases between. The CDR3 extends over 13 amino acids. The CDR3 nucleotides are TGTGCCAGCAGCTTAGGCGCAGGAGGCGAGCAGTACTTC. Its translation is CASSLGAGGEQYF.

This clonotype was picked up many times. The chain recombines TRBV7-9 with TRBJ2-1; a possible D gene is TRBD2 (7 bases). Germline assignment: CDR1 SEHNR and CDR2 FQNEAQ (reference sequence). With 5 bases removed from V and 2 bases from J, the gap between germline ends came to 13 bases. The CDR3 spans 15 residues. CDR3 amino acids: CASSQGGRAYNEQFF. As DNA, the CDR3 is TGTGCCAGCAGCCAAGGGGGGAGGGCCTACAATGAGCAGTTCTTC.

This clonotype was seen many times. Here the CDR3 reads CASSSSGSNEQFF. The CDR3 nucleotides read TGCGCCAGCAGCAGTAGCGGGAGCAATGAGCAGTTCTTC. This chain joins TRBV5-1 and TRBJ2-1, with 9 nucleotides matching TRBD2. The CDR3 totals 13 residues. Germline CDR1 and CDR2: SGHRS and YFSETQ. J was trimmed by 6 bases and V by 4 bases; bases with no gene match: 2.

The chain carries TRBV11-2 and TRBJ2-2, with TRBD2 matching over 7 bases. The V gene's germline CDR1 is SGHAT and CDR2 FQNNGV. J gave up 3 bases and V 5 bases, and 12 bases lay outside the gene matches. The CDR3 runs to 17 residues. This chain's CDR3 is CASSPPPGGGYTGELFF. The CDR3 coding sequence is TGTGCCAGCAGCCCGCCCCCGGGGGGTGGGTACACCGGGGAGCTGTTTTTT.

By sample fraction, this clonotype is medium-sized. The chain uses TRBV6-5 and TRBJ1-1, with 8 bases that match TRBD1. Trimming removed 2 bases from V and 4 bases from J; junction bases left unmatched: 9. This CDR3 contains 16 residues. CDR1 and CDR2 (germline): MNHEY, SVGAGI. The CDR3 sequence: CASSYGTGRGGTEAFF. The CDR3 DNA reads as TGTGCCAGCAGTTACGGGACAGGTAGGGGCGGCACTGAAGCTTTCTTT.

This clonotype occurred many times. V gene TRBV12-3 or TRBV12-4 combines with J gene TRBJ2-1; D remains unclear. The CDR3 spans 13 residues. V was pared by 3 bases and J by 5 bases, with 8 bases between. This CDR3 is CASSFGSNNEQFF. The CDR3 DNA is TGTGCCAGCAGTTTTGGCAGTAACAATGAGCAGTTCTTC.

The chain is built from TRBV5-1 and TRBJ1-1; D call uncertain. The CDR3 runs 12 residues. The germline V and J ends were trimmed by 0 bases and 11 bases, with 11 bases remaining between them. CDR1 SGHRS and CDR2 YFSETQ come from the germline V gene. In nucleotides, the CDR3 is TGCGCCAGCAGCTTGGACGGACCAGAGGCTTTCTTT. This encodes CASSLDGPEAFF. The full variable domain, in which reference TRBV5-1 and TRBJ1-1 provide the parts outside the CDR3, is KAGVTQTPRYLIKTRGQQVTLSCSPISGHRSVSWYQQTPGQGLQFLFEYFSETQRNKGNFPGRFSGRQFSNSRSEMNVSTLELGDSALYLCASSLDGPEAFFGQGTRLTVV.

This clonotype is medium-sized within its sample. This chain connects TRBV3-1 to TRBJ2-2, with D perhaps matching TRBD2 (6 bases). Germline V gene lookup returns CDR1 LGHDT and CDR2 YNNKEL (reference sequence). V was clipped by 5 bases and J by 4 bases, with 17 bases between them. The CDR3 has 16 amino acids. CDR3 nucleotides: TGTGCCAGCAGCGTCTTTAGCGGAGCCATCACCGGGGAGCTGTTTTTT. Translating it yields CASSVFSGAITGELFF.

This clonotype has ten or more counts. V usage is TRBV5-1 and J usage is TRBJ2-1; TRBD1 agrees at 11 bases. V trimming: 0 bases; J trimming: 4 bases; junction bases outside the gene matches: 3. The CDR3 covers 16 residues. Looked up from germline, CDR1 is SGHRS and CDR2 is YFSETQ. In DNA, the CDR3 is TGCGCCAGCAGCTTGGAGGGGACAGGGGGGTACAATGAGCAGTTCTTC. Protein product: CASSLEGTGGYNEQFF.

This sequence joins TRBV6-5 and TRBJ2-5; no clear D. CDR1 and CDR2 from the germline V gene are MNHEY and SVGAGI. V lost 4 bases and J 2 bases, leaving 8 bases between the germline ends. The CDR3 extends over 13 amino acids. Here the CDR3 reads CASSWTIQETQYF. The CDR3 nucleotides are TGTGCCAGCAGTTGGACCATTCAAGAGACCCAGTACTTC.

By sample fraction, this clonotype is medium-sized. The chain recombines TRBV19 with TRBJ2-7; D perhaps matches TRBD2 (5 bases). CDR3 length equals 15 residues. V lost 3 bases, J lost 4 bases, and 16 bases lay in between. The V gene's germline CDR1 is LNHDA and CDR2 SQIVND (reference sequence). The CDR3 sequence is CASSINVATTYEQYF. CDR3 DNA: TGTGCCAGTAGTATTAATGTAGCGACGACTTACGAGCAGTACTTC.

In its sample, this clonotype is medium-sized. This chain uses TRBV10-3 with TRBJ2-7; perhaps D is TRBD1 or TRBD2 (5 bases each). CDR1 and CDR2 (germline): ENHRY, SYGVKD. With 8 bases removed from V and 2 bases from J, the gap between germline ends came to 10 bases. This CDR3 is 12 amino acids long. CDR3 in DNA: TGTGCCATCGCAGGGAGCACCTACGAGCAGTACTTC. Translation: CAIAGSTYEQYF.